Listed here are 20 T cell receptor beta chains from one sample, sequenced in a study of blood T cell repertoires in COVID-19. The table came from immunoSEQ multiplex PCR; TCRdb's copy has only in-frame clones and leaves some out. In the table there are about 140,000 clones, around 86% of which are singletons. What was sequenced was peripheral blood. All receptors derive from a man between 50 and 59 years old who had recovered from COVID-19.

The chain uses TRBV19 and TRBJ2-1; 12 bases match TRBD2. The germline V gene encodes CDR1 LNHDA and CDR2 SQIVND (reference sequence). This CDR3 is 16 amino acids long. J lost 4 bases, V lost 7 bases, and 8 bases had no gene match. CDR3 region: CASTRSSGGGYNEQFF. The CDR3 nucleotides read TGTGCCAGTACCCGATCTAGCGGGGGGGGTTACAATGAGCAGTTCTTC.

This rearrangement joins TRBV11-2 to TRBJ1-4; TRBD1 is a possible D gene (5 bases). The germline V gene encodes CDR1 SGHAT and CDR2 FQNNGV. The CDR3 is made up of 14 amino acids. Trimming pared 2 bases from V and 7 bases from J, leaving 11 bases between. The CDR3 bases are TGTGCCAGCAGCTTACAGGGTTTAGGTGAAAAACTGTTTTTT. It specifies CASSLQGLGEKLFF. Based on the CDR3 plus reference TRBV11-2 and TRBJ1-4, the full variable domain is EAGVAQSPRYKIIEKRQSVAFWCNPISGHATLYWYQQILGQGPKLLIQFQNNGVVDDSQLPKDRFSAERLKGVDSTLKIQPAKLEDSAVYLCASSLQGLGEKLFFGSGTQLSVL.

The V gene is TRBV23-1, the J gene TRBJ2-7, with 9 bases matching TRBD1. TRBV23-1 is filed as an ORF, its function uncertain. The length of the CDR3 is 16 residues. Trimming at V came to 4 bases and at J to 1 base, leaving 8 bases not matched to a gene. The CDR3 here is CASSLPPGQGSYEQYF. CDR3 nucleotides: TGCGCCAGCAGTCTACCTCCGGGACAGGGATCCTACGAGCAGTACTTC.

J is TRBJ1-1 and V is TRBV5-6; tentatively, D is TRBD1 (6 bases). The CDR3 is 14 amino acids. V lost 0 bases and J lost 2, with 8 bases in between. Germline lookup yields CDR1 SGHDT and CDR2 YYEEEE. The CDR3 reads CASSLVQGNTEAFF. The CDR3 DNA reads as TGTGCCAGCAGCTTGGTACAGGGCAACACTGAAGCTTTCTTT.

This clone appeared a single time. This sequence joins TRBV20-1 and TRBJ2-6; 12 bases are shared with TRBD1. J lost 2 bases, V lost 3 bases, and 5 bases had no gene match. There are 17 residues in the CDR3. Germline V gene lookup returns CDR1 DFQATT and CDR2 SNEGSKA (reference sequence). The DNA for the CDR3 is TGCAGTGCTAGTACCGGGACAGGGGGCGCTGGGGCCAACGTCCTGACTTTC. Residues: CSASTGTGGAGANVLTF.

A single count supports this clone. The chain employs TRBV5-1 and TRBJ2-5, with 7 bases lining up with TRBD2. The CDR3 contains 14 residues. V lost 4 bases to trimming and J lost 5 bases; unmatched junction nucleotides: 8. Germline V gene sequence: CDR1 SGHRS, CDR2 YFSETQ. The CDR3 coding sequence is TGCGCCAGCAGCAGAAACGGGGGGTGGGAGACCCAGTACTTC. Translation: CASSRNGGWETQYF.

The CDR3 spells CASSQLPSSRTALGDEQFF. CDR3 bases: TGCGCCAGCAGCCAATTGCCCTCCTCCCGGACAGCGCTGGGGGATGAGCAGTTCTTC. The V gene is TRBV4-1, the J gene TRBJ2-1; perhaps TRBD1 as D (6 bases). Germline loops: CDR1 MGHRA, CDR2 YSYEKL. The CDR3 consists of 19 residues. The V gene lost 2 bases and the J gene lost 8 bases, with 28 bases spanning the gap.

CDR3 residues: CAWGPGQGIEQYF. CDR3 nucleotide sequence: TGTGCCTGGGGACCGGGACAGGGTATCGAGCAGTACTTC. The chain couples TRBV30 to TRBJ2-7, with 9 bases identical to TRBD1. From germline, CDR1 is GTSNPN and CDR2 SVGIG (reference sequence). This CDR3 has 13 amino acids. J was trimmed by 6 bases and V by 5 bases; bases with no gene match: 8.

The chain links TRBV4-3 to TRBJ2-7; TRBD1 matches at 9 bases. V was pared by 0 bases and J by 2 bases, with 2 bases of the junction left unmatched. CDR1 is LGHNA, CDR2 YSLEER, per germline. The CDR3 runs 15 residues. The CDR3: CASSQDGTGTYEQYF. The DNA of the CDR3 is TGCGCCAGCAGCCAAGACGGGACAGGGACCTACGAGCAGTACTTC.

CDR3 nucleotides: TGTGCCACCCCAACGGGTAGCAATCAGCCCCAGCATTTT. Translating gives CATPTGSNQPQHF. The chain employs TRBV24-1 and TRBJ1-5; no clear D. The CDR3 covers 13 residues. Germline V gives CDR1 KGHDR, CDR2 SFDVKD. V was pared by 9 bases and J by 0 bases, with 8 bases between.

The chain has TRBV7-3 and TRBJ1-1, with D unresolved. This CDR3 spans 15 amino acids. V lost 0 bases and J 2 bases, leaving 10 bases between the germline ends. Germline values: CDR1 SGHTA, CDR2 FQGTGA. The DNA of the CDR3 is TGTGCCAGCAGCTTAACGATGGCAGTAAACACTGAAGCTTTCTTT. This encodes CASSLTMAVNTEAFF.

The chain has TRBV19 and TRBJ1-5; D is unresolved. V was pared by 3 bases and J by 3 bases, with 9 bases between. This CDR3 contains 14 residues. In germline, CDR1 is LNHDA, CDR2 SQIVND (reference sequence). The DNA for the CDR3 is TGTGCCAGTAGTATGATGGGCACCAATCAGCCCCAGCATTTT. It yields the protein CASSMMGTNQPQHF.

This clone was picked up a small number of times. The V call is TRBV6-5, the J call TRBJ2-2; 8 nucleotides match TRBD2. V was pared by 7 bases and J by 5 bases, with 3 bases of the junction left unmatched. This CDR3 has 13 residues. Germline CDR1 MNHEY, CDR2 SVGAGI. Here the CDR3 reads CASNGGATGELFF. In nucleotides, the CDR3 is TGTGCCAGCAACGGGGGGGCGACCGGGGAGCTGTTTTTT.

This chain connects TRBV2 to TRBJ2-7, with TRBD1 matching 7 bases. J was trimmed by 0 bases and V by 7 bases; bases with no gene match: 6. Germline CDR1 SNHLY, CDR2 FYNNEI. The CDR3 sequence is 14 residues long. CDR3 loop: CASTRGGPSYEQYF. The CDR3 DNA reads TGTGCCAGCACTAGAGGGGGCCCCTCCTACGAGCAGTACTTC.

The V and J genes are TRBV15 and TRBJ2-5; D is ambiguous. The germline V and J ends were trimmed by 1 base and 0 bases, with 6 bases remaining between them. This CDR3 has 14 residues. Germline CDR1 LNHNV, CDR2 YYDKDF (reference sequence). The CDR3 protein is CATSRVGNQETQYF. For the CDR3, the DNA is TGTGCCACCAGCAGAGTGGGCAACCAAGAGACCCAGTACTTC.

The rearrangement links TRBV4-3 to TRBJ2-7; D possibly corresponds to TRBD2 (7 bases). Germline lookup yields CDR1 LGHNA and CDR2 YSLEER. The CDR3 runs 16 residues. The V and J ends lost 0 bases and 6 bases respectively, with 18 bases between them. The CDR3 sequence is CASSQERGAYLGEQYF. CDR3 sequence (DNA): TGCGCCAGCAGCCAAGAACGGGGGGCCTATTTAGGCGAGCAGTACTTC.

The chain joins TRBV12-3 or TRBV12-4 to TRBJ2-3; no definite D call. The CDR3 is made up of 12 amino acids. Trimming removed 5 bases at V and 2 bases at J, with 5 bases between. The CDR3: CASSLYTDTQYF. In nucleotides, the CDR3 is TGTGCCAGCAGTCTTTACACAGATACGCAGTATTTT.

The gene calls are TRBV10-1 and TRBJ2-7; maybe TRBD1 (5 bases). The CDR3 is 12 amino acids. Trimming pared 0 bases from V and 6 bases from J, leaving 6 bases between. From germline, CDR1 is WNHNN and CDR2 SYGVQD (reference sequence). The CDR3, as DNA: TGCGCCAGCAGTGAGTCGACAGTCGAGCAGTACTTC. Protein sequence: CASSESTVEQYF.

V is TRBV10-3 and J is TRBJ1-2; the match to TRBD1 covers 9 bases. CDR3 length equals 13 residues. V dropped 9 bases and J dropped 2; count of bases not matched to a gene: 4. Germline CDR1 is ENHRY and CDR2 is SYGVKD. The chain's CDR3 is CAITDRGNYGYTF. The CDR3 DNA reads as TGTGCCATTACGGACAGGGGCAACTATGGCTACACCTTC.

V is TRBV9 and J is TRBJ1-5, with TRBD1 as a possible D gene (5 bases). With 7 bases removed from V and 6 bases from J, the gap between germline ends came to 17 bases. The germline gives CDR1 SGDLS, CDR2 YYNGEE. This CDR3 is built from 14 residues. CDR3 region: CASAPRGVAQPQHF. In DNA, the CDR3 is TGTGCCAGCGCCCCGCGGGGGGTTGCTCAGCCCCAGCATTTT.